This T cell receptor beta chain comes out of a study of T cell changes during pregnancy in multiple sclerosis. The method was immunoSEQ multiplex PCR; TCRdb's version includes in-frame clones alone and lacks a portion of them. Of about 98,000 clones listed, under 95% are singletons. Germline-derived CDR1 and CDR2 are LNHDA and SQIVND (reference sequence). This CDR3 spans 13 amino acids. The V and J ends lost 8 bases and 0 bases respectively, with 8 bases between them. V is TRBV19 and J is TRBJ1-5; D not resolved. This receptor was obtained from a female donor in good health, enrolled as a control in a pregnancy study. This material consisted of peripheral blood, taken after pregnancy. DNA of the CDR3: TGTGCCAGTGTCCCAAATAGCAATCAGCCCCAGCATTTT. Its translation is CASVPNSNQPQHF.